Shown below are 24 T cell receptor beta chains from a single sample sequenced in a study of cytomegalovirus exposure and HLA in healthy donors. This PCR relied on a set of 60 Vbeta primers and 13 Jbeta primers. Libraries were prepared by immunoSEQ multiplex PCR; TCRdb keeps only in-frame clonotypes and omits some of them. Among roughly 160,000 clones listed, roughly 76% were seen once. Sequencing used PBMCs. These receptors all come from a male donor in good health and CMV-seronegative.

The DNA of the CDR3 is TGTGCCAGCAGTCCGCTCCCGGGACAGGGGGCAAGAACTGAAGCTTTCTTT. As protein: CASSPLPGQGARTEAFF. The rearrangement uses TRBV27 and TRBJ1-1; 12 bases align to TRBD1. The trim removed 5 bases at V and 5 bases at J, leaving 12 bases unmatched. This CDR3 spans 17 amino acids. Per the germline V gene, CDR1 is MNHEY and CDR2 is SMNVEV (reference sequence).

This clone was recorded only once. V usage is TRBV4-1 and J usage is TRBJ1-1; D remains unclear. CDR1 is MGHRA and CDR2 is YSYEKL in the germline V gene. The CDR3 covers 13 residues. V lost 0 bases and J 5 bases, leaving 7 bases between the germline ends. The CDR3 here is CASSQERRTEAFF. For the CDR3, the DNA is TGCGCCAGCAGCCAAGAGCGGAGGACTGAAGCTTTCTTT.

V and J are TRBV11-3 and TRBJ2-2; D is possibly TRBD1 (7 bases). Germline CDR1 and CDR2: SGHNT and YENEEA. Trimming cost V 0 bases and J 0 bases, with 14 bases left between them. The CDR3 loop spans 18 amino acids. The CDR3 region is CASSLDQGGTANTGELFF. CDR3 DNA sequence: TGTGCCAGCAGCTTAGATCAGGGCGGGACAGCGAACACCGGGGAGCTGTTTTTT.

This clone was found a few times. V is TRBV5-4 and J is TRBJ1-2; the D is unclear. Germline assignment: CDR1 SGHNT and CDR2 YYREEE (reference sequence). CDR3 length: 12 residues. Trimming took 4 bases from V and 4 from J, leaving 8 bases between them. DNA for the CDR3: TGTGCCAGCAGCCTAACAGTCTATGGCTACACCTTC. This gives the protein CASSLTVYGYTF. Variable domain in full (rest from reference TRBV5-4 and TRBJ1-2): ETGVTQSPTHLIKTRGQQVTLRCSSQSGHNTVSWYQQALGQGPQFIFQYYREEENGRGNFPPRFSGLQFPNYSSELNVNALELDDSALYLCASSLTVYGYTFGSGTRLTVV.

This chain uses TRBV10-1 with TRBJ1-1, with a weak D call TRBD1 (6 bases). With 3 bases removed from V and 11 bases from J, the gap between germline ends came to 13 bases. CDR3 length equals 12 residues. Germline CDR1 is WNHNN and CDR2 is SYGVQD (reference sequence). The CDR3: CASSDPDTGAFF. The CDR3 DNA reads as TGCGCCAGCAGTGACCCGGACACAGGGGCTTTCTTT.

This chain links TRBV2 with TRBJ1-5, with 10 nucleotides matching TRBD1. This CDR3 region has 14 residues. Germline CDR1 SNHLY, CDR2 FYNNEI. The V gene end was trimmed by 4 bases and the J gene end by 4 bases; junction bases not matched to a gene: 1. The CDR3 here is CASSAGQGNQPQHF. DNA of the CDR3: TGTGCCAGCAGTGCGGGACAGGGGAATCAGCCCCAGCATTTT.

Only a few counts were recorded for this clone. The chain uses TRBV7-8 and TRBJ1-1, with TRBD1 matching 7 bases. The CDR3 extends over 16 amino acids. CDR1 is SGHVS and CDR2 is FQNEAQ in the germline V gene. Germline trimming cut 4 bases from V and 1 base from J; bases unmatched to any gene: 9. CDR3 in amino acids: CASSSITGTANTEAFF. As DNA, the CDR3 is TGTGCCAGCAGCTCGATTACCGGGACAGCGAACACTGAAGCTTTCTTT.

The chain couples TRBV28 to TRBJ1-1; D ambiguous. The V end lost 3 bases, the J end lost 11 bases, and 10 bases lay between the germline ends. Germline CDR1 and CDR2: MDHEN and SYDVKM. The CDR3 covers 11 residues. The CDR3 DNA reads TGTGCCAGCAGTTTTAAATCCGAGGCTTTCTTT. Translating it yields CASSFKSEAFF.

This clone was seen only once. The chain uses TRBV14 and TRBJ2-1; TRBD2 matches 9 bases. The V segment lost 6 bases and the J segment 2 bases; nucleotides outside the gene matches: 8. The CDR3 length is 16 residues. Germline V CDR1 and CDR2: SGHDN, FVKESK. CDR3 amino acids: CASRSGRGGPYNEQFF. CDR3 DNA sequence: TGTGCCAGCAGGAGTGGGCGGGGGGGCCCCTACAATGAGCAGTTCTTC.

The V and J genes are TRBV12-5 and TRBJ1-1; D is unresolved. Trimming cost V 3 bases and J 1 base, with 6 bases left between them. Per germline, CDR1 LGHNT and CDR2 FRNRAP. This CDR3 comprises 13 residues. CDR3 in amino acids: CASGLDTNTEAFF. CDR3 nucleotides: TGTGCTAGTGGTTTAGACACGAACACTGAAGCTTTCTTT.

This chain uses TRBV2 with TRBJ1-6; D is undetermined. This CDR3 is built from 13 residues. The V end lost 3 bases, the J end lost 8 bases, and 8 bases lay between the germline ends. CDR1 and CDR2 (germline): SNHLY, FYNNEI. The CDR3 nucleotides are TGTGCCAGCAGTGATGACACGTATTCACCCCTCCACTTT. Translating it yields CASSDDTYSPLHF. Supplemented by reference TRBV2 and TRBJ1-6, the full variable domain reads EPEVTQTPSHQVTQMGQEVILRCVPISNHLYFYWYRQILGQKVEFLVSFYNNEISEKSEIFDDQFSVERPDGSNFTLKIRSTKLEDSAMYFCASSDDTYSPLHFGNGTRLTVT.

The chain employs TRBV27 and TRBJ2-2, with D possibly matching TRBD1 (5 bases). Germline V gene sequence: CDR1 MNHEY, CDR2 SMNVEV (reference sequence). Trimming took 2 bases from V and 2 from J, leaving 12 bases between them. The CDR3 spans 16 residues. The DNA of the CDR3 is TGTGCCAGCAGTTTACAGGGCGGCCGAAACACCGGGGAGCTGTTTTTT. As protein: CASSLQGGRNTGELFF.

This clone showed up just once. The chain links TRBV2 to TRBJ1-4; D uncertain. CDR1 is SNHLY and CDR2 is FYNNEI in the germline V gene. CDR3 length: 15 residues. V was clipped by 8 bases and J by 3 bases, with 16 bases between them. CDR3 region: CASYHRTEANEKLFF. CDR3 nucleotides: TGTGCCAGCTACCACCGTACAGAAGCTAATGAAAAACTGTTTTTT.

This rearrangement joins TRBV2 to TRBJ1-5, with D perhaps TRBD1 (6 bases). V was cut by 5 bases and J by 4 bases, with 18 bases left in between. The CDR3 sequence is 16 residues long. Looked up from germline, CDR1 is SNHLY and CDR2 is FYNNEI. The CDR3 sequence: CASSPNRDILNQPQHF. CDR3 nucleotide sequence: TGTGCCAGCAGTCCAAACCGGGACATTTTGAATCAGCCCCAGCATTTT.

V usage is TRBV11-1 and J usage is TRBJ2-5; 10 bases line up with TRBD1. This CDR3 contains 16 residues. Germline lookup yields CDR1 SGHAT and CDR2 FQDESV (reference sequence). J was trimmed by 5 bases and V by 3 bases; bases with no gene match: 9. The CDR3 region has the DNA TGTGCCAGCAGCTTGACAGGGGGCGTTATTCCGGAGACCCAGTACTTC. This codes for CASSLTGGVIPETQYF.

The rearrangement joins TRBV11-2 to TRBJ2-2, with 13 positions matching TRBD2. Germline-derived CDR1 and CDR2 are SGHAT and FQNNGV. The V and J ends lost 5 bases and 6 bases, in that order; junction bases with no gene match: 6. The CDR3 runs to 16 residues. The CDR3 nucleotides read TGTGCCAGCAGCCGACTAGCGGGGGGCGTGGCCGGGGAGCTGTTTTTT. Protein sequence: CASSRLAGGVAGELFF.

This clone is a singleton in its sample. The CDR3 reads CASSPWDRAFNTEAFF. The CDR3 region has the DNA TGTGCCAGCAGCCCTTGGGACAGGGCTTTCAACACTGAAGCTTTCTTT. This sequence joins TRBV9 and TRBJ1-1, with TRBD1 matching over 9 bases. This CDR3 has 16 residues. Germline V gene sequence: CDR1 SGDLS, CDR2 YYNGEE. Germline trimming cut 4 bases from V and 2 bases from J; bases unmatched to any gene: 9.

This chain uses TRBV7-9 with TRBJ1-5, with a weak D call TRBD1 (5 bases). In germline, CDR1 is SEHNR, CDR2 FQNEAQ (reference sequence). This CDR3 contains 16 residues. The V and J ends lost 5 bases and 7 bases respectively, with 21 bases between them. In DNA form, the CDR3 reads TGTGCCAGCAGCCCCATGGCGGAGGGGATGGTGCAGCCCCAGCATTTT. Its translation is CASSPMAEGMVQPQHF. Using reference TRBV7-9 and TRBJ1-5 for the parts outside the CDR3, the full variable domain is DTGVSQNPRHKITKRGQNVTFRCDPISEHNRLYWYRQTLGQGPEFLTYFQNEAQLEKSRLLSDRFSAERPKGSFSTLEIQRTEQGDSAMYLCASSPMAEGMVQPQHFGDGTRLSIL.

Only one count was recorded for this clone. The V call is TRBV5-6, the J call TRBJ1-2, with D possibly matching TRBD1 (5 bases). V was trimmed by 4 bases and J by 4 bases, leaving 17 bases between them. This CDR3 spans 15 amino acids. Germline lookup yields CDR1 SGHDT and CDR2 YYEEEE. The CDR3 loop is CASSTPLGRVYGYTF. CDR3 nucleotides: TGTGCCAGCAGCACACCTTTGGGGCGCGTCTATGGCTACACCTTC.

This chain uses TRBV5-5 with TRBJ1-2; possibly TRBD1 for D (6 bases). CDR3 length equals 13 residues. V was cut by 4 bases and J by 4 bases, with 11 bases left in between. Germline V gene sequence: CDR1 SGHKS, CDR2 YYEKEE (reference sequence). The CDR3 region is CASSLGQRYGYTF. The CDR3 coding sequence is TGTGCCAGCAGCCTCGGACAGCGCTATGGCTACACCTTC. Variable domain in full (rest from reference TRBV5-5 and TRBJ1-2): DAGVTQSPTHLIKTRGQQVTLRCSPISGHKSVSWYQQVLGQGPQFIFQYYEKEERGRGNFPDRFSARQFPNYSSELNVNALLLGDSALYLCASSLGQRYGYTFGSGTRLTVV.

The gene calls are TRBV2 and TRBJ1-1; 7 bases line up with TRBD1. From germline, CDR1 is SNHLY and CDR2 FYNNEI. The CDR3 has 12 residues. Trimming at V came to 6 bases and at J to 8 bases, leaving 6 bases not matched to a gene. CDR3: CASRGDSSEAFF. The CDR3 DNA sequence: TGTGCCAGCAGGGGGGACAGCTCGGAAGCTTTCTTT.

This rearrangement joins TRBV9 to TRBJ2-3; TRBD2 might be the D (5 bases). Germline loops: CDR1 SGDLS, CDR2 YYNGEE. This CDR3 contains 15 residues. With 6 bases removed from V and 3 bases from J, the gap between germline ends came to 17 bases. The CDR3 DNA follows: TGTGCCAGCACTATACGGGGATATCCGACAGATACGCAGTATTTT. It specifies CASTIRGYPTDTQYF.

The chain carries TRBV6-5 and TRBJ1-6; the D is unclear. CDR3 size: 14 residues. Germline assignment: CDR1 MNHEY and CDR2 SVGAGI. Trimming removed 0 bases from V and 9 bases from J, with 9 bases in between. The CDR3 is CASSYSSPSSPLHF. CDR3 coding DNA: TGTGCCAGCAGTTACTCAAGCCCGAGTTCACCCCTCCACTTT.

This chain uses TRBV10-2 with TRBJ2-3, with 9 positions matching TRBD1. J lost 4 bases, V lost 5 bases, and 1 base had no gene match. Per the germline V gene, CDR1 is WSHSY and CDR2 is SAAADI. The CDR3 runs 13 residues. The CDR3: CASSRTGADTQYF. The DNA of the CDR3 is TGCGCCAGCAGTCGGACAGGGGCAGATACGCAGTATTTT.